This T cell receptor (beta chain) was sequenced in a study of T cells after posttransplantation cyclophosphamide. The CDR3 has 14 residues. Germline CDR1 and CDR2: MNHNY and SVGAGI (reference sequence). V trimming: 7 bases; J trimming: 0 bases; junction bases outside the gene matches: 5. The table came from immunoSEQ multiplex PCR; TCRdb's copy has only in-frame clones and leaves some out. The sample offers 25,000 to 35,000 clones and no singletons, the top ten holding more than 4.5%. To note about this clone: Its antigen is currently unknown.

Whole-study results and caveats: Donor-recipient repertoire similarity was low at 1-2 months, rising over year one. Recipient CMV seropositivity and CMV reactivation strongly tracked TRB clonality.

Sequenced sample: PBMCs. This chain links TRBV6-6 with TRBJ1-1; the match to TRBD1 covers 7 bases. The clonotype was recovered from a woman aged 30 to 39 in good health and a related stem cell transplant donor. The CDR3 spells CASTPTGMNTEAFF. CDR3 coding DNA: TGTGCCAGCACCCCGACAGGGATGAACACTGAAGCTTTCTTT.